Below, one TCR beta chain is given with its context. Using immunoSEQ multiplex PCR, the repertoire was profiled, and TCRdb retains in-frame clones only, with some absent. The profile shows about 72,000 clones, about 84% of them singletons. This sample was included in a study of cytotoxic CD8 clonotypes in ibrutinib-treated CLL. V shed 1 base and J shed 8 bases, with 10 bases lying between them. Germline lookup yields CDR1 SGHTA and CDR2 FQGNSA. CDR3 length equals 13 residues. V usage is TRBV7-2 and J usage is TRBJ2-3; tentatively, D is TRBD1 (7 bases). The sequence derives from a human donor with chronic lymphocytic leukemia. The sample here was PBMCs, taken at disease progression, from a patient treated with ibrutinib. The CDR3 sequence: CASSLGQGGTQYF. The DNA of the CDR3 is TGTGCCAGCAGCTTAGGACAGGGAGGTACGCAGTATTTT.